This is a list of T cell receptor beta chains from one sample in a study of T cell changes during pregnancy in multiple sclerosis. Produced via immunoSEQ multiplex PCR; TCRdb's table is partial and in-frame only. Of almost 50,000 clones in the sample, about 89% were seen once. Sample: CD8+ T cells from peripheral blood mononuclear cells, taken after pregnancy. These TCRs come from a female donor with multiple sclerosis, enrolled in a pregnancy study. Both conserved end residues are part of each CDR3. The order of the fields is V gene, clone size, J gene, D gene, CDR3 protein, CDR3 DNA. A D gene is named only where the DNA matches it firmly. Not all rows give a size; the values are once, few, many and, for expanded clones, a class.

TRBV5-6	.	TRBJ1-6	TRBD1	CASSVDRFGGNSPLHF	TGTGCCAGCAGCGTGGACAGGTTCGGGGGGAATTCACCCCTCCACTTT
TRBV7-9	many	TRBJ2-5	TRBD1	CASSWGQLRETQYF	TGTGCCAGCAGCTGGGGACAGTTGAGGGAGACCCAGTACTTC
TRBV4-1	.	TRBJ1-1	.	CASSQTGTTEAFF	TGCGCCAGCAGCCAAACAGGGACCACTGAAGCTTTCTTT
TRBV19	.	TRBJ1-4	.	CASDKGPRTAATNEKLFF	TGTGCCAGTGATAAGGGACCTCGGACAGCTGCAACTAATGAAAAACTGTTTTTT
TRBV9	.	TRBJ1-1	.	CASSVGTMNTEAFF	TGTGCCAGCAGCGTAGGCACTATGAACACTGAAGCTTTCTTT
TRBV9	.	TRBJ1-4	TRBD1	CASSPEDRPGEKLFF	TGTGCCAGCAGCCCAGAGGACAGGCCAGGCGAAAAACTGTTTTTT
TRBV7-9	.	TRBJ1-5	.	CASSGSGAPNQPQHF	TGTGCCAGCAGCGGCAGTGGGGCGCCCAATCAGCCCCAGCATTTT
TRBV20-1	.	TRBJ2-1	.	CSVEDNEQFF	TGCAGTGTGGAGGACAATGAGCAGTTCTTC
TRBV2	.	TRBJ2-1	TRBD2	CASSEGAGGPIRLIENEQFF	TGTGCCAGCAGTGAAGGGGCGGGGGGGCCAATCCGCCTTATAGAAAATGAGCAGTTCTTC
TRBV9	.	TRBJ1-2	.	CASSIGGHPTQF	TGTGCCAGCTCGATTGGGGGACATCCTACCCAATTC
TRBV5-4	once	TRBJ2-7	.	CASSSGTSSYEQYF	TGTGCCAGCAGTTCCGGGACAAGCTCCTACGAGCAGTACTTC
TRBV4-1	once	TRBJ2-7	.	CASSQEPSDEQYF	TGCGCCAGCAGCCAAGAACCCAGCGACGAGCAGTACTTC
TRBV29-1	.	TRBJ1-1	.	CSVGSEMNTEAFF	TGCAGCGTTGGTTCTGAGATGAACACTGAAGCTTTCTTT
TRBV4-2	once	TRBJ1-5	.	CASSPGSYSNQPQHF	TGTGCCAGCAGCCCCGGGTCTTATAGCAATCAGCCCCAGCATTTT
TRBV27	.	TRBJ2-1	.	CASSPALRSEQFF	TGTGCCAGCAGTCCAGCGCTTCGCAGTGAGCAGTTCTTC
TRBV7-2	once	TRBJ1-1	.	CASSKGGWTEAFF	TGTGCCAGCAGTAAAGGGGGTTGGACTGAAGCTTTCTTT
TRBV27	.	TRBJ2-5	.	CASRGQGQETQYF	TGTGCCAGCAGAGGGCAGGGACAAGAGACCCAGTACTTC
TRBV2	.	TRBJ2-7	.	CASSRGRGYEQYF	TGTGCCAGCAGTCGGGGCCGGGGGTACGAGCAGTACTTC
TRBV9	.	TRBJ2-5	.	CASSAPGLVGQYF	TGTGCCAGCAGCGCACCGGGACTCGTGGGGCAGTACTTC
TRBV11-3	.	TRBJ2-1	TRBD2	CASSPPGGSSYNEQFF	TGTGCCAGCAGCCCACCGGGGGGAAGCTCCTACAATGAGCAGTTCTTC
TRBV5-1	.	TRBJ2-7	.	CASSPVHSSGYEQYF	TGCGCCAGCAGCCCTGTGCACTCCTCGGGGTACGAGCAGTACTTC
TRBV11-2	.	TRBJ1-1	.	CASSLGRGGNTEAFF	TGTGCCAGCAGCTTAGGTAGGGGGGGGAACACTGAAGCTTTCTTT
TRBV7-3	once	TRBJ2-5	TRBD2	CASSRLAGAQETQYF	TGTGCCAGCAGCCGGCTAGCGGGGGCCCAAGAGACCCAGTACTTC
TRBV6-6	.	TRBJ2-3	TRBD2	CASNLAGGYTDTQYF	TGTGCCAGCAACCTAGCGGGGGGGTACACAGATACGCAGTATTTT
TRBV7-9	.	TRBJ2-1	.	CASSSDRNEQFF	TGTGCCAGCAGCTCTGACAGGAATGAGCAGTTCTTC
TRBV5-1	.	TRBJ1-1	.	CASSLSRNTEAFF	TGCGCCAGCAGCCTCTCGAGGAACACTGAAGCTTTCTTT
TRBV5-8	once	TRBJ2-1	TRBD2	CASSGRDYYNEQFF	TGTGCCAGCAGCGGACGGGACTACTACAATGAGCAGTTCTTC
TRBV5-6	.	TRBJ1-5	.	CASSLGSQPQHF	TGTGCCAGCAGCTTGGGTAGTCAGCCCCAGCATTTT
TRBV15	.	TRBJ1-4	.	CATSRDAGPLNEKLFF	TGTGCCACCAGCAGAGATGCAGGGCCGCTTAATGAAAAACTGTTTTTT
TRBV6-6	.	TRBJ1-1	.	CASSPVLTEAFF	TGTGCCAGCAGCCCTGTATTGACTGAAGCTTTCTTT
TRBV11-1	.	TRBJ2-2	.	CASSLGGTNTGELFF	TGTGCCAGCAGCTTGGGGGGAACGAACACCGGGGAGCTGTTTTTT
TRBV11-2	.	TRBJ2-5	.	CASSLSRGVEETQYF	TGTGCCAGCAGCTTATCTCGCGGGGTCGAAGAGACCCAGTACTTC
TRBV5-6	.	TRBJ1-2	.	CASSFVEGTNYGYTF	TGTGCCAGCAGCTTCGTAGAGGGGACAAACTATGGCTACACCTTC
TRBV6-1	.	TRBJ2-1	.	CASIQGGLRHEQFF	TGTGCCAGCATTCAGGGCGGTTTAAGGCATGAGCAGTTCTTC
TRBV7-3	.	TRBJ1-6	TRBD1	CASSSTGGNSPLHF	TGTGCCAGCAGCTCGACAGGGGGTAATTCACCCCTCCACTTT
TRBV11-2	.	TRBJ2-5	TRBD2	CASSLGGGRETQYF	TGTGCCAGCAGCTTAGGGGGGGGGAGGGAGACCCAGTACTTC
TRBV18	few	TRBJ1-1	.	CASSRQEPEAFF	TGTGCCAGCTCACGTCAGGAACCTGAAGCTTTCTTT
TRBV5-5	.	TRBJ1-1	.	CASTPEGDAEAFF	TGTGCCAGCACCCCAGAGGGGGACGCTGAAGCTTTCTTT
TRBV7-2	few	TRBJ2-4	.	CASSFTTEPLNIQYF	TGTGCCAGCAGTTTCACGACAGAGCCCCTAAACATTCAGTACTTC
TRBV9	.	TRBJ1-2	TRBD1	CASSSGQSGYTF	TGTGCCAGCAGCTCGGGACAGTCAGGCTACACCTTC
TRBV13	.	TRBJ1-2	.	CASSFSQPRASNYGYTF	TGTGCCAGCAGCTTTTCCCAACCCAGGGCGAGTAACTATGGCTACACCTTC
TRBV6-5	once	TRBJ2-5	TRBD1	CASSQQGSKETQYF	TGTGCCAGCAGCCAACAGGGGTCAAAAGAGACCCAGTACTTC
TRBV9	.	TRBJ1-2	TRBD1	CASSVPGQARDGYTF	TGTGCCAGCAGCGTTCCCGGACAGGCCCGCGATGGCTACACCTTC
TRBV7-6	once	TRBJ1-2	TRBD1	CASSLVSSGGNGYTF	TGTGCCAGCAGCTTAGTAAGCTCAGGGGGAAATGGCTACACCTTC
TRBV27	.	TRBJ2-3	.	CASSFTGKTQYF	TGTGCCAGCAGTTTCACAGGGAAAACGCAGTATTTT
TRBV2	.	TRBJ1-2	TRBD1	CAGGTESNYGYTF	TGTGCCGGAGGGACAGAGTCTAACTATGGCTACACCTTC
TRBV6-5	.	TRBJ1-1	.	CASSYSNQAMDTEAFF	TGTGCCAGCAGTTACTCGAATCAGGCGATGGACACTGAAGCTTTCTTT
TRBV12-5	.	TRBJ2-4	.	CASGLGDPTGAWEDIQYF	TGTGCTAGTGGTTTGGGGGATCCAACGGGAGCCTGGGAGGACATTCAGTACTTC
TRBV7-9	.	TRBJ2-7	TRBD1	CASCAGQGSVEQCF	TGTGCCAGTTGTGCCGGACAGGGGTCTGTAGAGCAGTGCTTC
TRBV4-1	.	TRBJ2-7	TRBD1	CASSQDRGQGYEQYF	TGCGCCAGCAGCCAAGATAGGGGGCAGGGCTACGAGCAGTACTTC
TRBV19	.	TRBJ2-1	.	CASSIVPFNEQFF	TGTGCCAGTAGTATAGTCCCCTTTAATGAGCAGTTCTTC